This TCR beta chain derives from a study of blood T cell repertoires in COVID-19. This clone was detected only a few times. Measured with immunoSEQ multiplex PCR; TCRdb has only the in-frame clones, and not every one. The data contain a few hundred thousand clones, around 88% of them seen just once; the ten biggest clones take up 14% to 15%. Germline assignment: CDR1 DFQATT and CDR2 SNEGSKA (reference sequence). The V end was cut by 1 base, the J end by 8 bases, with 3 bases between. The CDR3 sequence is 10 residues long. What was sequenced was PBMCs or T cells enriched from blood (not recorded which). The chain has TRBV20-1 and TRBJ1-5; no definite D call. This clonotype originated in a woman aged 50 to 60 with acute COVID-19. CDR3 loop: CSARVEPQHF. The DNA for the CDR3 is TGCAGTGCTAGAGTAGAGCCCCAGCATTTT.